This entry is about one T cell receptor (beta chain). This clonotype was seen more than once but under ten times. Its antigen has not been determined. No clone much larger than this one lies a single base away; base qualities are absent. Sequencing was performed on an Illumina HiSeq 1500. TCRdb cleaned the public reads at Q25 with fastp, built clones with MiXCR and kept in-frame beta chains. Under each unique CDR3 protein, matching rows form one entry showing the most common genes and DNA. The sample contains around 440,000 distinct CDR3 sequences, around 10% of them found a single time. The ten top clones hold around 9.6% of the sample. This record belongs to a study of T cell repertoires in cytomegalovirus infection (dated by TCRdb to between 2017 and 2020). For the wider study: The HLA type of each donor mattered for the analysis, because public TCR beta signatures pointed to carriage of CMV infection along with the matching HLA type. Paper-wide results and their limitations: Carriers of CMV infection plus the relevant HLA type were discriminated by the cumulative frequency of public TCR beta family members in the study cohort and in an independent approximately 350-donor cohort. The ex vivo response was dominated by HLA-C-restricted CMV-specific TCR beta clonotypes, and the single most frequent clonotype in two of eight donors was supplied by these HLA-C-restricted clonotypes.

For CDR1 and CDR2, the germline V gene (reference sequence) lists DFQATT and SNEGSKA. V drops 3 bases and J drops 5 bases, leaving 10 bases in between. The CDR3 contains 13 residues, cysteine and phenylalanine counted. CDR3 DNA only is kept here, 39 bases in frame from base 1. The chain links TRBV20-1 with TRBJ1-4; the D gene cannot be resolved reliably. The sequenced sample was PBMCs. The sequence was obtained from a human donor in good health (CMV status not recorded). Some clones in this sample may be carry-over from other donors' samples. The sequence in DNA is TGCAGTGCTAGTTTCGGCGGGAATGAAAAACTGTTTTTT. The resulting protein is CSASFGGNEKLFF.